Each of the 9 T cell receptor beta chains below was sequenced from the same sample in a study of vaccination and CD4 T cells after COVID-19. Their specific antigens are unknown. Once obtained from cultured CD4+ T cells, the DNA was sequenced using the Oncomine TCR Beta short-read assay. TCRdb passed the PCR reads through MiXCR, listing each CDR3 protein once. The sample gives 9,000 to 13,000 distinct CDR3 sequences, 30% to 35% of which show up once; 15% to 19% is in the top ten. The treatment denotes: roughly nine-day PBMC culture with coronavirus spike peptide pools or control peptides (ViraFEST assay). The sample in question was CD4+ T cells from blood, cultured in vitro, obtained after SARS-CoV-2 vaccination. The receptors here all came from a human donor who had recovered from COVID-19.

In regard to this clonotype: No conserved phenylalanine or tryptophan ends this CDR3, so it is likely a read error. The chain is built from TRBV20-1 and TRBJ2-5, with D possibly called TRBD1 or TRBD2 (6 bases each). Deletions cut 0 bases from V and 5 bases from J, with 10 bases between. Germline V lookup: CDR1 DFQATT, CDR2 SNEGSKA (reference sequence). CDR3 length: 13 amino acids. CDR3 nucleotides: TGCAGTGCTAGAGATACAGGGAGGGAGACCCAGTACTTA. As protein: CSARDTGRETQYL.

The chain has TRBV5-1 and TRBJ1-1, with 7 bases matching TRBD1. CDR3 length equals 12 residues. Germline CDR1 SGHRS, CDR2 YFSETQ. Germline trimming cut 4 bases from V and 6 bases from J; bases unmatched to any gene: 3. Here the CDR3 DNA reads TGCGCCAGCAGCATAGGACAGGCTGAAGCTTTCTTT. The encoded protein is CASSIGQAEAFF.

This clonotype has just a few counts. The gene calls are TRBV7-9 and TRBJ2-7, with 9 bases aligning to TRBD2. This CDR3 is built from 15 residues. V was pared by 1 base and J by 5 bases, with 6 bases of the junction left unmatched. Germline assignment: CDR1 SEHNR and CDR2 FQNEAQ (reference sequence). In DNA form, the CDR3 reads TGTGCCAGCAGCTTAGGTCTAGCGGGATCGGACGAGCAGTACTTC. Translated: CASSLGLAGSDEQYF. Full variable domain (missing parts from reference TRBV7-9 and TRBJ2-7): DTGVSQNPRHKITKRGQNVTFRCDPISEHNRLYWYRQTLGQGPEFLTYFQNEAQLEKSRLLSDRFSAERPKGSFSTLEIQRTEQGDSAMYLCASSLGLAGSDEQYFGPGTRLTVT.

The CDR3 loop is CASSGQGVLEQYF. CDR3 nucleotides: TGTGCCAGCAGTGGGCAGGGGGTGCTCGAGCAGTACTTC. The rearrangement uses TRBV6-2 or TRBV6-3 and TRBJ2-7, with 7 bases fitting TRBD1. The CDR3 extends over 13 amino acids. Germline V CDR1 and CDR2: MNHEY, SVGEGT. The ends lost 5 bases at V and 6 bases at J; junction bases unmatched: 7.

This clonotype was counted a few times. The chain uses TRBV7-2 and TRBJ2-4; the D gene is possibly TRBD2 (5 bases). CDR3 size: 15 residues. Trimming pared 5 bases from V and 3 bases from J, leaving 14 bases between. Germline V gene data show CDR1 as SGHTA and CDR2 as FQGNSA. The CDR3 region has the DNA TGTGCCAGCAGCCGCGGAGGTCCGGGCAAAAACATTCAGTACTTC. This encodes CASSRGGPGKNIQYF.

The chain uses TRBV14 and TRBJ2-3; D is possibly TRBD1 (5 bases). The CDR3 covers 15 residues. Trimming cost V 5 bases and J 0 bases, with 12 bases left between them. CDR1 and CDR2 from the germline V gene are SGHDN and FVKESK. The CDR3 sequence is CASSGLGHSTDTQYF. The CDR3 DNA reads as TGTGCCAGCAGCGGATTAGGACATAGCACAGATACGCAGTATTTT.

This clonotype has more than one count but fewer than ten. The rearrangement links TRBV24-1 to TRBJ2-5; the D is unclear. Germline V gene data show CDR1 as KGHDR and CDR2 as SFDVKD. The CDR3 is made up of 13 amino acids. Trimming stripped 5 bases from V and 5 bases from J, with 11 bases between. The CDR3 DNA is TGTGCCACCAGTGGAAAAAACCGGGAGACCCAGTACTTC. Translated, it gives CATSGKNRETQYF.

J is TRBJ2-1 and V is TRBV14, with a tentative D call TRBD2 (5 bases). The V gene lost 0 bases and the J gene lost 7 bases, with 13 bases spanning the gap. Germline lookup yields CDR1 SGHDN and CDR2 FVKESK. CDR3 length: 15 residues. CDR3 sequence reads: CASSQDRLAVNEQFF. CDR3 DNA: TGTGCCAGCAGCCAAGATCGGCTAGCAGTGAATGAGCAGTTCTTC.

Note on this clonotype: At one boundary the junction diverges from the germline segment, which might be a read error. The J gene is TRBJ2-3, the V gene TRBV20-1; tentative D call: TRBD1 (5 bases). Germline V gene sequence: CDR1 DFQATT, CDR2 SNEGSKA (reference sequence). This CDR3 comprises 14 residues. The CDR3 loop is CSARVRASTDTQYF. For the CDR3, the DNA is TGCAGTGCCAGAGTCAGGGCTAGCACAGATACGCAGTATTTT.